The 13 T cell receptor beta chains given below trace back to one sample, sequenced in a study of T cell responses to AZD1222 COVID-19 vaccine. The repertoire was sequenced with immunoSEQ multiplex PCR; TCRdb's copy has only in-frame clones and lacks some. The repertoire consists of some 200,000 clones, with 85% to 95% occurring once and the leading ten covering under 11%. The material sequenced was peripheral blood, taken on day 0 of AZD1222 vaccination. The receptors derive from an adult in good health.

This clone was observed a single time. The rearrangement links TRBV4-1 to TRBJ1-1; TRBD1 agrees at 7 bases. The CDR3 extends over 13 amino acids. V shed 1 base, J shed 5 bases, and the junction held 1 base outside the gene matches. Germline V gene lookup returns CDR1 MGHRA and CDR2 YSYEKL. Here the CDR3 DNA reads TGCGCCAGCAGCCAAGGCAGGGGGACTGAAGCTTTCTTT. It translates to CASSQGRGTEAFF.

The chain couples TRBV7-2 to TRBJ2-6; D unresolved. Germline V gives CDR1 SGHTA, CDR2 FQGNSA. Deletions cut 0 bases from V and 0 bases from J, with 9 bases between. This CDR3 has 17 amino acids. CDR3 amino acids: CASSLAAAVSGANVLTF. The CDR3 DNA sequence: TGTGCCAGCAGCTTAGCGGCAGCAGTCTCTGGGGCCAACGTCCTGACTTTC.

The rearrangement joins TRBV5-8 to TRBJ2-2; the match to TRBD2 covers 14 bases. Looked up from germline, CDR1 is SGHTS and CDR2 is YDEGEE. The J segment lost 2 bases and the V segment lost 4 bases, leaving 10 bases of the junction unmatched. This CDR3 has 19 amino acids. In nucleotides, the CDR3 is TGTGCCAGCAGCCGAACCGGGACTAGCGGGAGTTTTAACACCGGGGAGCTGTTTTTT. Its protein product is CASSRTGTSGSFNTGELFF. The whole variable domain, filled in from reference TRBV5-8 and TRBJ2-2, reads EAGVTQSPTHLIKTRGQQATLRCSPISGHTSVYWYQQALGLGLQFLLWYDEGEERNRGNFPPRFSGRQFPNYSSELNVNALELEDSALYLCASSRTGTSGSFNTGELFFGEGSRLTVL.

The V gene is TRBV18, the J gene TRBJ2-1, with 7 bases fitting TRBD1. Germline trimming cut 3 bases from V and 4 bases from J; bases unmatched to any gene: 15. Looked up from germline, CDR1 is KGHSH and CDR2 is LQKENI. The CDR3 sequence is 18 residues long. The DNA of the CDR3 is TGTGCCAGCTCACCTCATCCCCCCTGGGACAGTCGGTACAATGAGCAGTTCTTC. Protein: CASSPHPPWDSRYNEQFF.

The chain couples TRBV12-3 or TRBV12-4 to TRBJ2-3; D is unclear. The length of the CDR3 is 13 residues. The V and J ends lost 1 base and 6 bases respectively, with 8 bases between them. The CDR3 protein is CASSLVRADTQYF. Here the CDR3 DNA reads TGTGCCAGCAGTTTAGTCCGGGCGGATACGCAGTATTTT.

CDR3 bases: TGTGCCACCAGTGATTTAGGAGAGACCCAGTACTTC. This encodes CATSDLGETQYF. The rearrangement links TRBV24-1 to TRBJ2-5; D not resolved. This CDR3 region has 12 residues. With 1 base removed from V and 4 bases from J, the gap between germline ends came to 3 bases. Germline CDR1 reads KGHDR; CDR2 reads SFDVKD.

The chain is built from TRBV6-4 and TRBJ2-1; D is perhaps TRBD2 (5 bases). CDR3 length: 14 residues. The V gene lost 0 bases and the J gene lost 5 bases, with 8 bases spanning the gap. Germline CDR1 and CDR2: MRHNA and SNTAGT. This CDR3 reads CASSDSGEHNEQFF. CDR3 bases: TGTGCCAGCAGTGACTCCGGGGAGCACAATGAGCAGTTCTTC.

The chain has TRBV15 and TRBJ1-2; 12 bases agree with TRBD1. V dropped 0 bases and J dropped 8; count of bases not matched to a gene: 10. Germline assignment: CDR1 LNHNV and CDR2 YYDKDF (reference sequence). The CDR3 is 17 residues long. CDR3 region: CATSRDFVTGTGGGYTF. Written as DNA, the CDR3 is TGTGCCACCAGCAGAGATTTTGTAACCGGGACAGGGGGCGGCTACACCTTC.

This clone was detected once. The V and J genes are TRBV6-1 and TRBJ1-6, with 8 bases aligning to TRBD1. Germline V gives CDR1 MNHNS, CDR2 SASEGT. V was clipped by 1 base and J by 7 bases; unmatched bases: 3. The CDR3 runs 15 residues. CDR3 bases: TGTGCCAGCAGTGAAGGGACAGGGTGGAATTCACCCCTCCACTTT. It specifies CASSEGTGWNSPLHF.

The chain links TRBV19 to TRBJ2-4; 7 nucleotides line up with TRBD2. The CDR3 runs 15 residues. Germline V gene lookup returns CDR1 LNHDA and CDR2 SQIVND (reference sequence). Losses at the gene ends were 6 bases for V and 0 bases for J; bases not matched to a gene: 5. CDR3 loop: CASRGGGVAKNIQYF. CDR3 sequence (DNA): TGTGCCAGTAGGGGGGGAGGGGTAGCCAAAAACATTCAGTACTTC.

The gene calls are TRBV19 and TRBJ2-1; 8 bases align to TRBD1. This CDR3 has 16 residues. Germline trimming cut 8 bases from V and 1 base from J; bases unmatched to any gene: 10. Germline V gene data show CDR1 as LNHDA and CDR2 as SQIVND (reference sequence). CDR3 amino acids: CASGPRQGRSYNEQFF. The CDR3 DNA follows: TGTGCCAGTGGCCCCCGACAGGGGAGGTCCTACAATGAGCAGTTCTTC. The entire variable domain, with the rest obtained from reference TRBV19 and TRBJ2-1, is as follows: DGGITQSPKYLFRKEGQNVTLSCEQNLNHDAMYWYRQDPGQGLRLIYYSQIVNDFQKGDIAEGYSVSREKKESFPLTVTSAQKNPTAFYLCASGPRQGRSYNEQFFGPGTRLTVL.

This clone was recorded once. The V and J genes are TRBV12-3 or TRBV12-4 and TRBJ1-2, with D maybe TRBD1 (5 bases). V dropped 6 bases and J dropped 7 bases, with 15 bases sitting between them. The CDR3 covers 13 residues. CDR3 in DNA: TGTGCCAGCAGGCCGGGGGAAGGGTTTGGCTACACCTTC. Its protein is CASRPGEGFGYTF.

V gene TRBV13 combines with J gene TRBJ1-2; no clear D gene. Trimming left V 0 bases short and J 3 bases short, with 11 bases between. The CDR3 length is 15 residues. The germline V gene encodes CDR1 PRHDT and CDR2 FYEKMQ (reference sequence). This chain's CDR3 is CASSLGRGGDYGYTF. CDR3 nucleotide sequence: TGTGCCAGCAGCTTAGGCCGGGGTGGGGACTATGGCTACACCTTC. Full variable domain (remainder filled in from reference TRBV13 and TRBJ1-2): AAGVIQSPRHLIKEKRETATLKCYPIPRHDTVYWYQQGPGQDPQFLISFYEKMQSDKGSIPDRFSAQQFSDYHSELNMSSLELGDSALYFCASSLGRGGDYGYTFGSGTRLTVV.